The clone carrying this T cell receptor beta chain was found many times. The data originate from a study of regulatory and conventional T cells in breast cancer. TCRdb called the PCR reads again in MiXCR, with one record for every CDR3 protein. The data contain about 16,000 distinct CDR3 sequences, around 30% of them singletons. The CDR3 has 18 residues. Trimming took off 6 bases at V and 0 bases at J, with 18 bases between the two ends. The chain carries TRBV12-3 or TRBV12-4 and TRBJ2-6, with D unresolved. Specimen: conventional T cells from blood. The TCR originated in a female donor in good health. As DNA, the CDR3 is TGTGCCAGCAGGAGCAGGTACTCTCCTCTCTCTGGGGCCAACGTCCTGACTTTC. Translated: CASRSRYSPLSGANVLTF.